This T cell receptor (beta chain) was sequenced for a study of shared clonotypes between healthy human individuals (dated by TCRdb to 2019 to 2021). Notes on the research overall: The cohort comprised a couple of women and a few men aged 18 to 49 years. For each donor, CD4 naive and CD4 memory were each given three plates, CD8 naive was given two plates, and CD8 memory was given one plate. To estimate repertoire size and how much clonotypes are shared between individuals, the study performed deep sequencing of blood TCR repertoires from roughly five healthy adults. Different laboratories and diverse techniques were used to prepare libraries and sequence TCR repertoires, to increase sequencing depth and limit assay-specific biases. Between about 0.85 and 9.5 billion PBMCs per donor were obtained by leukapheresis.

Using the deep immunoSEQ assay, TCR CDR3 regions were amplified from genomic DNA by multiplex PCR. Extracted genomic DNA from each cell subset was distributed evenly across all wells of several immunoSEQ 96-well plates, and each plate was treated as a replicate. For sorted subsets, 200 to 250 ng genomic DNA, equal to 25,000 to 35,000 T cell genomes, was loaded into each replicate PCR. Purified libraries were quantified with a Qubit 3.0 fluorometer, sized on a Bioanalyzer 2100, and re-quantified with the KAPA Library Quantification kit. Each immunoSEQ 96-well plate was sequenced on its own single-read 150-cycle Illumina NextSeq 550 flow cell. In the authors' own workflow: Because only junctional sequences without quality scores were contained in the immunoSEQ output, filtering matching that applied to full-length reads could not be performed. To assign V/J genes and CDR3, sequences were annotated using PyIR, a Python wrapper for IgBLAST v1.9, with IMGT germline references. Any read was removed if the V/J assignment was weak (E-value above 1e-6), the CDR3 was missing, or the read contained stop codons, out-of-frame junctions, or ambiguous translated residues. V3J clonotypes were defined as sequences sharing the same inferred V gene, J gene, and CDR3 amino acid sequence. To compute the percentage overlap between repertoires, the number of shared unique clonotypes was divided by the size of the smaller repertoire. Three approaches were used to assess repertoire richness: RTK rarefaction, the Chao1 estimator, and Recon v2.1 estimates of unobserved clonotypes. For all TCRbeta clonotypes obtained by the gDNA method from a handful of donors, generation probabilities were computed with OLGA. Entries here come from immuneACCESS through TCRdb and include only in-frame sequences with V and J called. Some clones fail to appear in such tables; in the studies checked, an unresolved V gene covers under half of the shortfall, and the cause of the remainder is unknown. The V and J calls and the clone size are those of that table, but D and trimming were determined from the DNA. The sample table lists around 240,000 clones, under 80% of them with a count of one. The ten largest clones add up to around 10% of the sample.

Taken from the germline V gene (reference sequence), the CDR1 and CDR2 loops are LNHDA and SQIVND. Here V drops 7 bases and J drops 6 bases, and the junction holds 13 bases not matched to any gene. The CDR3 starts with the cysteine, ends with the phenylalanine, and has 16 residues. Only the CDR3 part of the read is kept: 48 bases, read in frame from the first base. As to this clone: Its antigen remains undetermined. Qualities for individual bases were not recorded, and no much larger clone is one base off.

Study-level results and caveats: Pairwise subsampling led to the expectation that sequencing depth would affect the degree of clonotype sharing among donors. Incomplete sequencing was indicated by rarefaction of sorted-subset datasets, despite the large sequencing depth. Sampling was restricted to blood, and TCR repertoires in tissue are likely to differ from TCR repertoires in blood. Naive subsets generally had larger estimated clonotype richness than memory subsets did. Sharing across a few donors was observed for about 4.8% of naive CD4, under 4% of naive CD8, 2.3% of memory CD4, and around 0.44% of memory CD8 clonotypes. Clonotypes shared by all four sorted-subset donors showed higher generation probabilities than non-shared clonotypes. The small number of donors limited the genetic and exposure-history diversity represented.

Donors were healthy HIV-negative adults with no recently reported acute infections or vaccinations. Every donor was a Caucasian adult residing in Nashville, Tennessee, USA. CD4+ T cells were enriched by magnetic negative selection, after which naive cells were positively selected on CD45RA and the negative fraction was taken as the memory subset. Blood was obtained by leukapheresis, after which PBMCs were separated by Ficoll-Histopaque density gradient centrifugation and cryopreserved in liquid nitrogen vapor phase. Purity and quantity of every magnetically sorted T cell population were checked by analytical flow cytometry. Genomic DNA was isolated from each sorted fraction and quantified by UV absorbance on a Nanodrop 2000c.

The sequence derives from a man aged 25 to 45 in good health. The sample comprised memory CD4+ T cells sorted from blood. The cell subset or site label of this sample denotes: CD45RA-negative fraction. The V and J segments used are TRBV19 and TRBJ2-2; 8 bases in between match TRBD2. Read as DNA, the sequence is TGTGCCAGTACCTATAGGTCGGGACTAGAGTCCGGGGAGCTGTTTTTT. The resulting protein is CASTYRSGLESGELFF.